This T cell receptor (beta chain) appears in the sequencing data of a study of glioma-infiltrating T cells after dendritic cell vaccination. This table comes from immunoSEQ multiplex PCR, and its TCRdb copy is limited to in-frame clones, with some not included. Of over 80,000 clones detected, 75% to 90% appear once; the ten largest clones hold approximately 2%. V lost 7 bases to trimming and J lost 6 bases; unmatched junction nucleotides: 11. The V gene's germline CDR1 is SGHNT and CDR2 YYREEE (reference sequence). The CDR3 has 14 residues. Time point indicated: after dendritic cell vaccination, including at tumor progression/relapse.

Sequencing was performed on blood, taken after dendritic cell vaccination. This clonotype originated in a human donor with glioblastoma. The rearrangement joins TRBV5-4 to TRBJ2-3; 7 nucleotides agree with TRBD2. CDR3 loop: CASPSRETADTQYF. In DNA, the CDR3 is TGTGCCAGCCCCTCGCGGGAGACGGCGGATACGCAGTATTTT.